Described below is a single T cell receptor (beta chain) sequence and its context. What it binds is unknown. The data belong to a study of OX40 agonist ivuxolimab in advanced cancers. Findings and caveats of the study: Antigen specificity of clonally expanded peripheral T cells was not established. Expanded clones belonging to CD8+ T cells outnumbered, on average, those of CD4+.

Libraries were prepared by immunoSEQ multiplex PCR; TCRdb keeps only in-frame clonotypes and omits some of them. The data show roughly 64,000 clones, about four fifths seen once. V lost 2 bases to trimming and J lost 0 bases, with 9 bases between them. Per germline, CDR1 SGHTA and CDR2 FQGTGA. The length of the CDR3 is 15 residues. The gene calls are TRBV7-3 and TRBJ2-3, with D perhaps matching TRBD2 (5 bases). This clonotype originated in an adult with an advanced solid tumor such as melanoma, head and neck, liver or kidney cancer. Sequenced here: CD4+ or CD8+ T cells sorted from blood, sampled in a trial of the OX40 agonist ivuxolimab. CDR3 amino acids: CASSLAPGSTDTQYF. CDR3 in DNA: TGTGCCAGCAGCTTAGCCCCGGGGAGCACAGATACGCAGTATTTT.